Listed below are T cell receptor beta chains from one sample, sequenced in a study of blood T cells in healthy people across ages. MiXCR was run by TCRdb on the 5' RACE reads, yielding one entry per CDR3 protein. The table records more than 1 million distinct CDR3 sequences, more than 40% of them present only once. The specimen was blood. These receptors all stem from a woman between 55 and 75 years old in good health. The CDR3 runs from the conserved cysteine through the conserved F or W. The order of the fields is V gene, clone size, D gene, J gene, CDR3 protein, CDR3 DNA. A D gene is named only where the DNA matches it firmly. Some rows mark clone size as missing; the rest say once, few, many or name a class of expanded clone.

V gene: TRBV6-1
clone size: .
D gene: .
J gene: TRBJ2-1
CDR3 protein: CAGSASGSYNEQFF
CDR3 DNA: TGTGCCGGCAGTGCCTCGGGTTCCTACAATGAGCAGTTCTTC

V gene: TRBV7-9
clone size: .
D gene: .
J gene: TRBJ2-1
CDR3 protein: CASSLRPKENNEQFF
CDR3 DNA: TGTGCCAGCAGCTTGAGGCCTAAAGAGAACAATGAGCAGTTCTTC

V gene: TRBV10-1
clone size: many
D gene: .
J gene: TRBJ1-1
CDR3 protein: CASSESRYTEAFF
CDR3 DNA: TGCGCCAGCAGTGAGTCGCGGTACACTGAAGCTTTCTTT

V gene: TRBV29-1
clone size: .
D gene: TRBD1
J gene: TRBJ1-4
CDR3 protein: CSATQGAAEKLFF
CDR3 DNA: TGCAGCGCTACTCAGGGGGCGGCTGAAAAACTGTTTTTT

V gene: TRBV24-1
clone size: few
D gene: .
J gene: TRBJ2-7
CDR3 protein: CATSANRDRTYEQYF
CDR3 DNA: TGTGCCACCAGTGCTAACCGGGACCGGACCTACGAGCAGTACTTC

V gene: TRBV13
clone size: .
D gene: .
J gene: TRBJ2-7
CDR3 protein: CASSVAGTAQGEQYF
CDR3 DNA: TGTGCCAGCAGCGTCGCCGGTACAGCCCAGGGCGAGCAGTACTTC

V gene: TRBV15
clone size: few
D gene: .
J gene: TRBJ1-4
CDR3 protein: CATSRDEGEKLFF
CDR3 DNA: TGTGCCACCAGCAGAGACGAAGGTGAAAAACTGTTTTTT

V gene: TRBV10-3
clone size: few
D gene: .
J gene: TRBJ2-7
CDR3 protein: CAISETSHEQYF
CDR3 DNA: TGTGCCATCAGTGAAACTAGCCACGAGCAGTACTTC

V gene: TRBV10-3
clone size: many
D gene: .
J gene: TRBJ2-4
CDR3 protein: CAISESPVKQYF
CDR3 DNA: TGTGCCATCAGTGAGTCGCCTGTGAAGCAGTACTTC

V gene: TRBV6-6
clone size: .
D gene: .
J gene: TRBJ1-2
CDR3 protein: CASSYGAGANYGYTF
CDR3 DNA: TGTGCCAGCAGTTACGGGGCAGGGGCTAACTATGGCTACACCTTC

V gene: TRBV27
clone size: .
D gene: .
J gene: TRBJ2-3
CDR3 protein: CASSLSPARRRTDTQYF
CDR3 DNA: TGTGCCAGCAGTTTATCGCCTGCCAGGAGACGCACAGATACGCAGTATTTT

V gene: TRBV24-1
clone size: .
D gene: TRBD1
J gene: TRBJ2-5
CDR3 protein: CATSVHRGQGETQYF
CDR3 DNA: TGTGCCACCAGTGTCCACAGGGGACAAGGGGAGACCCAGTACTTC

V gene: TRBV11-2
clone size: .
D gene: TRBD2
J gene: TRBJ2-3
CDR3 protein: CASSPTSGASTDTQYF
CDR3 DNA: TGTGCCAGCAGCCCCACTAGCGGAGCTAGCACAGATACGCAGTATTTT

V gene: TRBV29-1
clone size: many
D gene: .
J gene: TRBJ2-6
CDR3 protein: CSVVLGGLSGANVLTF
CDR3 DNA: TGCAGCGTTGTTCTAGGGGGTCTCTCTGGGGCCAACGTCCTGACTTTC

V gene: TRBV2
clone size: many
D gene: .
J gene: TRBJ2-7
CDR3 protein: CASSRTESYEQYF
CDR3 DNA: TGTGCCAGCAGCAGGACAGAGTCCTACGAGCAGTACTTC

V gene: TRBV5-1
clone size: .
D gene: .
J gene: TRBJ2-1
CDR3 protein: CASSEIWGNEQFF
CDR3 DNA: TGCGCCAGCAGCGAAATATGGGGAAACGAGCAGTTCTTC

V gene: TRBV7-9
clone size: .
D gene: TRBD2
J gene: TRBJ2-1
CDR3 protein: CASSSTSGGFYEQFF
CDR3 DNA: TGTGCCAGCAGCTCAACTAGCGGGGGTTTCTATGAGCAGTTCTTC

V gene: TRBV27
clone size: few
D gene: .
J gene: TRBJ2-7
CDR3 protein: CASSFRTKNYEQYF
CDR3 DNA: TGTGCCAGCAGTTTCAGGACGAAGAACTACGAGCAGTACTTC

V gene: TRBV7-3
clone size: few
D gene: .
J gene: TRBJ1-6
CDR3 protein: CASSLAAGVNSPLHF
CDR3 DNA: TGTGCCAGCAGCCTCGCAGCCGGGGTAAATTCACCCCTCCACTTT

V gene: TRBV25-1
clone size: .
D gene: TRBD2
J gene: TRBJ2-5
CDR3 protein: CASSEEGRGGRLAQYF
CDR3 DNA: TGTGCCAGCAGTGAAGAGGGGCGGGGGGGCCGGTTGGCCCAGTACTTC

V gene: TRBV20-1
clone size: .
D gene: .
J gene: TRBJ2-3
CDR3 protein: CSAGEGDTQYF
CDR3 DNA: TGCAGTGCCGGGGAAGGAGATACGCAGTATTTT

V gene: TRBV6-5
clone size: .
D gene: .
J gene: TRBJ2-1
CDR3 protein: CASSYSSSPSYEQFF
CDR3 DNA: TGTGCCAGCAGTTACTCGTCCTCTCCCTCCTACGAGCAGTTCTTC

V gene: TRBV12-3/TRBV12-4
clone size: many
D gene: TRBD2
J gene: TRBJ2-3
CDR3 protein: CASSLGLAGVGTDTQYF
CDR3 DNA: TGTGCCAGCAGTTTGGGGCTAGCGGGAGTGGGGACAGATACGCAGTATTTT

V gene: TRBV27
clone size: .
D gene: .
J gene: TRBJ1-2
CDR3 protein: CASSLGRLEGYTF
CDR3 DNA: TGTGCCAGCAGTTTAGGAAGGCTCGAGGGCTACACCTTC

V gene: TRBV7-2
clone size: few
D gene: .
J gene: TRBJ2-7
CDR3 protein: CASSIGLGAAYEQYF
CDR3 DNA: TGTGCCAGCAGTATAGGGTTAGGGGCGGCGTACGAGCAGTACTTC

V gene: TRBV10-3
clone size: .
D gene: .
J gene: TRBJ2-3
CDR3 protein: CAIRKGGSISTDTQYF
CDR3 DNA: TGTGCCATCAGGAAAGGTGGCTCTATAAGCACAGATACGCAGTATTTT

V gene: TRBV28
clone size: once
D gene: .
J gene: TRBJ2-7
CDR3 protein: CASNRQGDSYEQYF
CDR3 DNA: TGTGCCAGCAACCGGCAGGGAGACTCCTACGAGCAGTACTTC

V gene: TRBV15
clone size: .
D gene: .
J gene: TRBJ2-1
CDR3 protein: CATSRGWRGRNEQFF
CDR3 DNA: TGTGCCACCAGCAGAGGTTGGAGGGGGCGGAATGAGCAGTTCTTC

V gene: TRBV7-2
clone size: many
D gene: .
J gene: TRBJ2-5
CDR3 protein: CASSRTVQETQYF
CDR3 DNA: TGTGCCAGCAGCCGGACAGTCCAAGAGACCCAGTACTTC

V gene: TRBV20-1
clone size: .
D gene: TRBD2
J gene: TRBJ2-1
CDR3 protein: CSARDRGLGRAGNEQFF
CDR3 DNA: TGCAGTGCTAGAGATCGGGGACTAGGTAGGGCCGGTAATGAGCAGTTCTTC

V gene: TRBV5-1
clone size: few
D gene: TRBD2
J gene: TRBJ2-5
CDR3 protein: CASSRLVASGAQETQYF
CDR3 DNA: TGCGCCAGCAGCCGCCTCGTAGCAAGCGGGGCCCAAGAGACCCAGTACTTC

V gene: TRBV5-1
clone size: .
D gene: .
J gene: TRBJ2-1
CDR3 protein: CASRMVGDNEQFF
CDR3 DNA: TGCGCCAGCAGAATGGTGGGGGACAATGAGCAGTTCTTC

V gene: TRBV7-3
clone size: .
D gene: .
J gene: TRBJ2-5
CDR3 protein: CASSLSASPSTQYF
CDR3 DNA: TGTGCCAGCAGCTTATCGGCTAGCCCCAGTACCCAGTACTTC

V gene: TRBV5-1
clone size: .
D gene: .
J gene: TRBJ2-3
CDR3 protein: CASGRGPDTQYF
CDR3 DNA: TGCGCCAGCGGCCGAGGCCCAGATACGCAGTATTTT

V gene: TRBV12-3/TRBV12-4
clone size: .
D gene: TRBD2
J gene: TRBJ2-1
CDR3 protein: CASSWTSGNSGEQFF
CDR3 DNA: TGTGCCAGCAGCTGGACTAGCGGGAACTCTGGGGAGCAGTTCTTC

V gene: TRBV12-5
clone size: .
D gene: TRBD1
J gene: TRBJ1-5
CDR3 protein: CASVPPDREGGQPQHF
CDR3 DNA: TGTGCTAGTGTACCCCCGGACAGGGAGGGAGGTCAGCCCCAGCATTTT

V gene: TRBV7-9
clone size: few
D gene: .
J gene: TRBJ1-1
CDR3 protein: CASSLGGSGEAFF
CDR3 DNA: TGTGCCAGCAGCTTAGGAGGATCCGGGGAAGCTTTCTTT

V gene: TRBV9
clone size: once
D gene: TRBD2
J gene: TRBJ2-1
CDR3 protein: CASSVALAGAYEQFF
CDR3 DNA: TGTGCCAGCAGCGTAGCGCTAGCGGGAGCGTATGAGCAGTTCTTC

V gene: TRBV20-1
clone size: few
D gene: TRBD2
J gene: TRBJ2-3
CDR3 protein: CSARGSLAGGRDTQYF
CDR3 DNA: TGCAGTGCTAGAGGGAGTTTGGCGGGAGGGCGGGATACGCAGTATTTT

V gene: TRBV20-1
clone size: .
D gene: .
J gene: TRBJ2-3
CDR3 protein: CSATMDTQYF
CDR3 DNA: TGCAGTGCTACGATGGATACGCAGTATTTT

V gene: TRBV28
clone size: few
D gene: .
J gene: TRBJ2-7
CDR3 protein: CASSLIPTDKREQYF
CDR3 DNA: TGTGCCAGCAGTTTGATTCCGACCGATAAGAGAGAGCAGTACTTC

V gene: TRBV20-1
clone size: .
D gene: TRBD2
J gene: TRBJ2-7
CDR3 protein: CSTSTSGLTYEQYF
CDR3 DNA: TGCAGTACTTCGACTAGCGGGCTTACCTACGAGCAGTACTTC

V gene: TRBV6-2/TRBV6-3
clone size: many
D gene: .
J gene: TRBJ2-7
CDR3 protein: CASSYSRDISSEQYF
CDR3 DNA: TGTGCCAGCAGTTATTCCCGGGACATTTCCTCCGAGCAGTACTTC

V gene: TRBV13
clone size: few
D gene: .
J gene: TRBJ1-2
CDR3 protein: CASSPDRLPYGYTF
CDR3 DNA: TGTGCCAGCAGCCCGGACAGACTACCATATGGCTACACCTTC

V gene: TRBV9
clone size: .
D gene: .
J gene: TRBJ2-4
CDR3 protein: CASSVGQTKNIQYF
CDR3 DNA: TGTGCCAGCAGCGTTGGCCAGACCAAAAACATTCAGTACTTC

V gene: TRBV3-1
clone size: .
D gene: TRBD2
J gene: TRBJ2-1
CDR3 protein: CASSAWGGDNEQFF
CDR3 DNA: TGTGCCAGCAGCGCTTGGGGGGGGGACAATGAGCAGTTCTTC

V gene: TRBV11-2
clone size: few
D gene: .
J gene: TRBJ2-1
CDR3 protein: CASSLYGQGYNEQFF
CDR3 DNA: TGTGCCAGCAGCTTATATGGCCAGGGCTACAATGAGCAGTTCTTC

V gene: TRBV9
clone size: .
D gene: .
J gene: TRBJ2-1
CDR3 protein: CASSVGGRGAGGYNEQFF
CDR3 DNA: TGTGCCAGCAGCGTAGGGGGACGGGGGGCAGGAGGCTACAATGAGCAGTTCTTC

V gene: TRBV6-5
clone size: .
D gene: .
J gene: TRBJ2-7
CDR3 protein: CASRGPAGYEQYF
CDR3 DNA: TGTGCCAGCAGAGGTCCCGCCGGATACGAGCAGTACTTC

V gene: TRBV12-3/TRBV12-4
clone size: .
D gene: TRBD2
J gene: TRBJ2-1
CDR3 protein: CASRSTEGLAGFNEQFF
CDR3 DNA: TGTGCCAGCAGGTCTACGGAGGGGTTAGCGGGGTTTAATGAGCAGTTCTTC

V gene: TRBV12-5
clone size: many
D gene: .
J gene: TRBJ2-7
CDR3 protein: CASGLRPGGQSYEQYF
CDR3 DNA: TGTGCTAGTGGTTTGCGACCAGGGGGGCAATCCTACGAGCAGTACTTC

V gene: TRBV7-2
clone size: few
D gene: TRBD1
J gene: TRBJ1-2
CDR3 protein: CASSAKPGQGNYGYTF
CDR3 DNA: TGTGCCAGCAGCGCAAAACCGGGACAGGGAAACTATGGCTACACCTTC

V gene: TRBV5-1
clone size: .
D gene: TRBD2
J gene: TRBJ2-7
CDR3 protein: CASSSHTSGSYNEQYF
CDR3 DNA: TGCGCCAGCAGCTCCCATACTAGCGGGAGTTACAATGAGCAGTACTTC

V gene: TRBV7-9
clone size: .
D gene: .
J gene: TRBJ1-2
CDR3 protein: CASSLVNGYTF
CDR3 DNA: TGTGCCAGCAGCTTAGTGAATGGCTACACCTTC

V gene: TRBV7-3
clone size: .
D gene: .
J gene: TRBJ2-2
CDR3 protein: CASSAPDNPGELFF
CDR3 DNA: TGTGCCAGCAGCGCTCCTGACAACCCCGGGGAGCTGTTTTTT

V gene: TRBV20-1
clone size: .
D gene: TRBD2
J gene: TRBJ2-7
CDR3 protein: CSASFRTRALRYEQYF
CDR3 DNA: TGCAGTGCTAGTTTCCGGACTAGGGCCCTACGGTACGAGCAGTACTTC

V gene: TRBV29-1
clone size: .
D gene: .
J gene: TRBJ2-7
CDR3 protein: CSVTTLTGSAYEQYF
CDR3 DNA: TGCAGCGTCACGACGTTGACCGGGTCGGCATACGAGCAGTACTTC

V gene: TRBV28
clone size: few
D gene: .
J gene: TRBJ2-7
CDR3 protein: CASSLQGIYNEQYF
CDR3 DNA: TGTGCCAGCAGTTTACAGGGAATCTACAATGAGCAGTACTTC

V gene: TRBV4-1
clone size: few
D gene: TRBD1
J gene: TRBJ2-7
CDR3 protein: CASSQPGQGDYEQYF
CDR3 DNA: TGCGCCAGCAGCCAACCGGGACAGGGGGATTACGAGCAGTACTTC

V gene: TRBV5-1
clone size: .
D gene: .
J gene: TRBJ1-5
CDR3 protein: CASSLESGVHQPQHF
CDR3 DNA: TGCGCCAGCAGCTTGGAATCAGGGGTCCATCAGCCCCAGCATTTT